This T cell receptor beta chain was retrieved from a study of a mutant IDH1 vaccine in newly diagnosed glioma. Study overall: Radiotherapy, temozolomide, or both had been given previously, and both were given to most.

The data were produced by immunoSEQ multiplex PCR, yet TCRdb's version contains in-frame clones alone and is incomplete. The sample holds over 55,000 clones, 80% to 90% seen once. Regarding time point: baseline, week 1 (first vaccination visit). Treatment reported: pre-vaccination baseline after standard-of-care therapy. Comments on this clone: Its ends do not fully match the called genes, so a read error is possible.

The sequence was obtained from a young woman with glioma. Some clones in this sample may be carry-over from other donors' samples. The sequencing used peripheral blood mononuclear cells (PBMCs), collected from a glioma patient treated with radiotherapy, temozolomide or both.

The CDR3, as DNA: TGTGCCAGCAGCTTAGAATTAGCGGGAACTTACAATGGGCAGTTCTTC. Residues: CASSLELAGTYNGQFF. V is TRBV11-3 and J is TRBJ2-1; 8 nucleotides align to TRBD2. The CDR3 extends over 16 amino acids. CDR1 is SGHNT and CDR2 is YENEEA in the germline V gene.